These 30 T cell receptor beta chains came from one sample sequenced in a study of T cells after yellow fever vaccination. TCRdb reprocessed the 5' RACE reads with MiXCR, giving one entry per CDR3 protein. Here the sample spans some 170,000 distinct CDR3 sequences, roughly a tenth being singletons. Sequences were derived from CD8+ T cells sorted from PBMCs, sampled 45 days after the yellow fever booster vaccination. These receptors were obtained from a man between 18 and 29 years old who received the YFV17D yellow fever vaccine.

The table lists this clonotype with a few counts. The chain combines TRBV30 with TRBJ2-5; tentatively, D is TRBD1 (6 bases). V was shortened by 1 base and J by 1 base, with 16 bases between the two germline ends. This CDR3 has 16 amino acids. CDR1 is GTSNPN and CDR2 is SVGIG in the germline V gene (reference sequence). The CDR3: CAWSDTTGTFQETQYF. The CDR3 coding sequence is TGTGCCTGGAGTGATACCACCGGGACATTCCAAGAGACCCAGTACTTC.

V is TRBV9 and J is TRBJ1-1; weak D call: TRBD1 (6 bases). This CDR3 has 17 amino acids. Between the trimmed V and J ends, which lost 4 bases and 3 bases, there was a span of 22 bases. CDR1 SGDLS and CDR2 YYNGEE come from the germline V gene. CDR3 residues: CASSPPGGPMGYTEAFF. DNA of the CDR3: TGTGCCAGCAGCCCCCCCGGGGGGCCGATGGGGTACACTGAAGCTTTCTTT.

This clonotype was counted a few times. The chain is built from TRBV29-1 and TRBJ1-1; possibly TRBD1 for D (5 bases). CDR1 SQVTM and CDR2 ANQGSEA come from the germline V gene. V gave up 5 bases and J gave up 0 bases, with 7 bases separating them. This CDR3 region has 12 residues. The CDR3 here is CSVPGMNTEAFF. CDR3 bases: TGCAGCGTTCCAGGGATGAACACTGAAGCTTTCTTT.

The rearrangement uses TRBV10-3 and TRBJ2-7, with 9 bases that match TRBD1. Germline V gives CDR1 ENHRY, CDR2 SYGVKD. CDR3 length equals 15 residues. V lost 6 bases, J lost 5 bases, and 11 bases stayed unmatched. CDR3 region: CAISWDRVAVHEQYF. CDR3 DNA sequence: TGTGCCATCAGCTGGGACAGGGTGGCCGTCCACGAGCAGTACTTC.

Worth noting for this clonotype: A read error may produce the germline difference seen at one junction end. CDR3 nucleotide sequence: TGTGCCAGCAGGCCCTCAGCAAGCTCCTATAGTTCACCCCTCCACTTT. It specifies CASRPSASSYSSPLHF. The chain couples TRBV6-5 to TRBJ1-6; D is ambiguous. Germline CDR1 MNHEY, CDR2 SVGAGI. The CDR3 consists of 16 residues.

The chain combines TRBV9 with TRBJ2-3; D unresolved. With 6 bases removed from V and 5 bases from J, the gap between germline ends came to 10 bases. CDR1 and CDR2 (germline): SGDLS, YYNGEE. The CDR3 length is 12 residues. CDR3 nucleotide sequence: TGTGCCAGCAAAGCCGTTCGAGATACGCAGTATTTT. The encoded protein is CASKAVRDTQYF.

This clonotype showed up just a few times. The V and J genes are TRBV4-3 and TRBJ2-1; D might be TRBD1 (6 bases). The CDR3 spans 16 residues. V was pared by 3 bases and J by 1 base, with 13 bases between. Germline V CDR1 and CDR2: LGHNA, YSLEER. The CDR3 loop reads CASSQAGRGSYNEQFF. The DNA for the CDR3 is TGCGCCAGCAGCCAGGCCGGCAGGGGATCCTACAATGAGCAGTTCTTC.

This clonotype showed up just a few times. This chain uses TRBV19 with TRBJ2-7; the D gene is possibly TRBD2 (6 bases). V lost 6 bases and J lost 2, with 11 bases in between. Germline V CDR1 and CDR2: LNHDA, SQIVND (reference sequence). The CDR3 loop spans 13 amino acids. The CDR3 reads CASSSGGPYEQYV. In DNA, the CDR3 is TGTGCCAGTAGCTCCGGGGGTCCCTACGAGCAGTACGTC.

This chain uses TRBV6-5 with TRBJ2-5; tentatively, D is TRBD2 (6 bases). Trimming cost V 6 bases and J 5 bases, with 19 bases left between them. The CDR3 contains 15 residues. CDR1 and CDR2 from the germline V gene are MNHEY and SVGAGI. The CDR3 coding sequence is TGTGCCAGCAGCTGGCAAAGCGGGTATTGGGAGACCCAGTACTTC. Amino acids: CASSWQSGYWETQYF.

This clonotype was counted a few times. This sequence joins TRBV11-2 and TRBJ2-2; D unresolved. V was shortened by 6 bases and J by 5 bases, with 7 bases between the two germline ends. The CDR3 length is 12 residues. CDR1 is SGHAT and CDR2 is FQNNGV in the germline V gene. This CDR3 reads CASRLPTGELFF. CDR3 bases: TGTGCCAGCAGGCTACCTACCGGGGAGCTGTTTTTT. The whole variable domain, remainder taken from reference TRBV11-2 and TRBJ2-2, is EAGVAQSPRYKIIEKRQSVAFWCNPISGHATLYWYQQILGQGPKLLIQFQNNGVVDDSQLPKDRFSAERLKGVDSTLKIQPAKLEDSAVYLCASRLPTGELFFGEGSRLTVL.

This clonotype has a count of ten or more. This sequence joins TRBV7-9 and TRBJ2-1; 7 nucleotides agree with TRBD1. Germline trimming cut 5 bases from V and 6 bases from J; bases unmatched to any gene: 7. The germline V gene has CDR1 SEHNR and CDR2 FQNEAQ (reference sequence). The CDR3 has 14 residues. The CDR3 region is CASSPMQGVNEQFF. The DNA for the CDR3 is TGTGCCAGCAGCCCCATGCAGGGGGTCAATGAGCAGTTCTTC.

The J gene is TRBJ1-6, the V gene TRBV4-2; D is uncertain. Germline V gives CDR1 LGHNA, CDR2 YNFKEQ. CDR3 length: 16 residues. V lost 0 bases to trimming and J lost 0 bases, with 6 bases between them. The CDR3 bases are TGTGCCAGCAGCCAAGAGACGAGCTCCTATAATTCACCCCTCCACTTT. Translated: CASSQETSSYNSPLHF.

The chain links TRBV18 to TRBJ1-1; D not certain. This CDR3 is built from 12 residues. The V gene lost 4 bases and the J gene lost 5 bases, with 8 bases spanning the gap. The germline V gene encodes CDR1 KGHSH and CDR2 LQKENI. CDR3 region: CASSLFGTEAFF. The CDR3 nucleotides read TGTGCCAGCTCACTATTCGGAACTGAAGCTTTCTTT.

V usage is TRBV4-3 and J usage is TRBJ2-3; weak D call: TRBD2 (5 bases). Trimming pared 0 bases from V and 3 bases from J, leaving 7 bases between. The CDR3 consists of 14 residues. CDR1 and CDR2 (germline): LGHNA, YSLEER. CDR3 in amino acids: CASSQERETDTQYF. The DNA of the CDR3 is TGCGCCAGCAGCCAAGAAAGGGAGACAGATACGCAGTATTTT.

The sample holds a few counts of this clonotype. This chain connects TRBV6-5 to TRBJ1-2; possibly TRBD1 for D (5 bases). This CDR3 spans 15 amino acids. Deletions cut 2 bases from V and 2 bases from J, with 12 bases between. Germline V gene lookup returns CDR1 MNHEY and CDR2 SVGAGI. CDR3 protein: CASSYGRGGNYGYTF. The CDR3 nucleotides read TGTGCCAGCAGTTACGGCCGCGGGGGAAACTATGGCTACACCTTC.

V usage is TRBV7-9 and J usage is TRBJ2-1; D remains unclear. The germline CDR1 and CDR2 sequences are SEHNR and FQNEAQ (reference sequence). The CDR3 length is 13 residues. V lost 1 base, J lost 8 bases, and 9 bases lay in between. CDR3 DNA: TGTGCCAGCAGCTTAGTGAATTTCGATGAGCAGTTCTTC. Its protein product is CASSLVNFDEQFF.

This clonotype has ten or more counts. This sequence joins TRBV7-9 and TRBJ1-5; D is uncertain. CDR3 length equals 15 residues. The V end was cut by 5 bases, the J end by 3 bases, with 14 bases between. Germline assignment: CDR1 SEHNR and CDR2 FQNEAQ (reference sequence). CDR3 bases: TGTGCCAGCAGCCACCCCGGAACAGACAATCAGCCCCAGCATTTT. Translation gives CASSHPGTDNQPQHF.

This clonotype was recorded many times. The CDR3 DNA reads as TGTGCCGTAAACCGGGACGCGAACACCGGGGAGCTGTTTTTT. Translating gives CAVNRDANTGELFF. This chain joins TRBV10-3 and TRBJ2-2; D might be TRBD1 or TRBD2, each matching 5 bases. Germline V lookup: CDR1 ENHRY, CDR2 SYGVKD. Trimming cost V 11 bases and J 0 bases, with 13 bases left between them. This CDR3 has 14 residues.

This rearrangement joins TRBV15 to TRBJ2-2, with D possibly being TRBD2 (7 bases). CDR3 length equals 15 residues. Germline V gene data show CDR1 as LNHNV and CDR2 as YYDKDF (reference sequence). Trimming removed 1 base at V and 4 bases at J, with 10 bases between. Written as DNA, the CDR3 is TGTGCCACCAGCAGAGCCCGGGGGGCCACCGGGGAGCTGTTTTTT. Its protein product is CATSRARGATGELFF. The full variable domain, in which reference TRBV15 and TRBJ2-2 provide the parts outside the CDR3, is DAMVIQNPRYQVTQFGKPVTLSCSQTLNHNVMYWYQQKSSQAPKLLFHYYDKDFNNEADTPDNFQSRRPNTSFCFLDIRSPGLGDTAMYLCATSRARGATGELFFGEGSRLTVL.

The chain links TRBV6-6 to TRBJ1-6, with TRBD1 matching 9 bases. V lost 6 bases to trimming and J lost 7 bases; unmatched junction nucleotides: 10. This CDR3 spans 16 amino acids. Germline CDR1 is MNHNY and CDR2 is SVGAGI (reference sequence). CDR3: CASRQTGGDSNSPLHF. In DNA form, the CDR3 reads TGTGCCAGCAGGCAGACAGGGGGAGATTCCAATTCACCCCTCCACTTT.

This clonotype showed up many times. The chain employs TRBV6-6 and TRBJ2-7; D unclear. V was cut by 6 bases and J by 5 bases, with 17 bases left in between. The CDR3 sequence is 14 residues long. Looked up from germline, CDR1 is MNHNY and CDR2 is SVGAGI (reference sequence). The CDR3 sequence is CASSDATSPDEQYF. Here the CDR3 DNA reads TGTGCCAGCAGCGACGCGACTTCGCCCGACGAGCAGTACTTC.

The genes are TRBV7-6 and TRBJ2-7, with D maybe TRBD2 (5 bases). The germline gives CDR1 SGHVS, CDR2 FNYEAQ. This CDR3 has 12 amino acids. The V end lost 5 bases, the J end lost 7 bases, and 12 bases lay between the germline ends. Here the CDR3 DNA reads TGTGCCAGCAGCACCGACACGGGGGAGCAGTACGTC. Encoded protein: CASSTDTGEQYV.

The chain is built from TRBV4-1 and TRBJ2-3, with TRBD2 matching over 12 bases. CDR3 length: 19 residues. V was clipped by 3 bases and J by 2 bases; unmatched bases: 12. Germline CDR1 MGHRA, CDR2 YSYEKL. The CDR3: CASSHTTSGGPSFTDTQYF. CDR3 in DNA: TGCGCCAGCAGCCATACGACTAGCGGGGGCCCCTCTTTCACAGATACGCAGTATTTT.

The chain joins TRBV4-1 to TRBJ2-1; TRBD2 agrees at 9 bases. The CDR3 consists of 16 residues. The J segment lost 2 bases and the V segment lost 4 bases, leaving 6 bases of the junction unmatched. CDR1 and CDR2 (germline): MGHRA, YSYEKL. The CDR3, as DNA: TGCGCCAGCAGCCCTTTAGCGGGGGAACCCTACAATGAGCAGTTCTTC. Its translation is CASSPLAGEPYNEQFF.

This chain uses TRBV7-2 with TRBJ2-5, with TRBD1 identical over 10 bases. V lost 4 bases and J lost 12; bases outside the gene matches: 11. The CDR3 has 14 amino acids. Germline V CDR1 and CDR2: SGHTA, FQGNSA. The CDR3 reads CASSSTGQGSFEYF. CDR3 coding DNA: TGTGCCAGCAGCTCCACGGGACAGGGGTCGTTTGAGTACTTC.

The chain links TRBV7-3 to TRBJ1-1; the match to TRBD1 covers 7 bases. The trim removed 5 bases at V and 6 bases at J, leaving 12 bases unmatched. The CDR3 has 15 residues. CDR1 is SGHTA and CDR2 is FQGTGA in the germline V gene. The DNA of the CDR3 is TGTGCCAGCAGCCCGGAACATACAGGGGTCCCTGAAGCTTTCTTT. Translated, it gives CASSPEHTGVPEAFF. Together with reference TRBV7-3 and TRBJ1-1, the CDR3 gives the full variable domain: GAGVSQTPSNKVTEKGKYVELRCDPISGHTALYWYRQSLGQGPEFLIYFQGTGAADDSGLPNDRFFAVRPEGSVSTLKIQRTERGDSAVYLCASSPEHTGVPEAFFGQGTRLTVV.

CDR3 coding DNA: TGTGCCAGCAGCTTAGACGACAGGATGAACACTGAAGCTTTCTTT. Its protein is CASSLDDRMNTEAFF. The gene calls are TRBV11-2 and TRBJ1-1; possible D gene TRBD1, 6 bases. Germline V CDR1 and CDR2: SGHAT, FQNNGV. Trimming removed 0 bases at V and 0 bases at J, with 8 bases between. The CDR3 consists of 15 residues. The full variable domain, in which reference TRBV11-2 and TRBJ1-1 provide the parts outside the CDR3, is EAGVAQSPRYKIIEKRQSVAFWCNPISGHATLYWYQQILGQGPKLLIQFQNNGVVDDSQLPKDRFSAERLKGVDSTLKIQPAKLEDSAVYLCASSLDDRMNTEAFFGQGTRLTVV.

The chain uses TRBV20-1 and TRBJ1-5; unclear D gene. The V and J ends lost 3 bases and 0 bases respectively, with 21 bases between them. CDR1 is DFQATT and CDR2 is SNEGSKA in the germline V gene (reference sequence). CDR3 length equals 18 residues. The CDR3 spells CSARIVAADFYSNQPQHF. The CDR3 region has the DNA TGCAGTGCTAGGATAGTCGCCGCGGACTTTTATAGCAATCAGCCCCAGCATTTT.

This chain uses TRBV12-3 or TRBV12-4 with TRBJ2-7; TRBD1 aligns across 8 bases. After removal of 4 bases from V and 3 bases from J, the junction contained 5 bases not matched to a gene. This CDR3 has 14 residues. DNA of the CDR3: TGTGCCAGCAGTTACCCGGACAGGGACTACGAGCAGTACTTC. Its protein product is CASSYPDRDYEQYF.

This clonotype was seen only a few times. The gene calls are TRBV9 and TRBJ2-7; weak D call: TRBD2 (6 bases). CDR3 length equals 13 residues. The germline gives CDR1 SGDLS, CDR2 YYNGEE. Trimming cost V 7 bases and J 7 bases, with 18 bases left between them. The CDR3 sequence: CASQRGDSGEQYF. The CDR3 region has the DNA TGTGCCAGCCAACGCGGGGATTCGGGAGAGCAGTACTTC.